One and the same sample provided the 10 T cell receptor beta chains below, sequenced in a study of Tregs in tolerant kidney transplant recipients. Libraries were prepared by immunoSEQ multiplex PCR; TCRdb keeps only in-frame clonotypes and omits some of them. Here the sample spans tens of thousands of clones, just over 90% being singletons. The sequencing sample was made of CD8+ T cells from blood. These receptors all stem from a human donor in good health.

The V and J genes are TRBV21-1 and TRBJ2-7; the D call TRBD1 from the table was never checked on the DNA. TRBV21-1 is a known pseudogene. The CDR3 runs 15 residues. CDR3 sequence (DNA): TGTGCCAGCAGCAAAGAAACAACAGGCGGCTACGAGCAGTACTTC. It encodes CASSKETTGGYEQYF.

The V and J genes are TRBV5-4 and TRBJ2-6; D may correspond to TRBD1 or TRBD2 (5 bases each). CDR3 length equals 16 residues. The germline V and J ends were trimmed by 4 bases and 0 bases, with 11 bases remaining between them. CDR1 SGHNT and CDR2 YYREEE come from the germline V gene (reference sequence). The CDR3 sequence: CASSQDGGSGANVLTF. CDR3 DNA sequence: TGTGCCAGCAGCCAAGATGGGGGCTCTGGGGCCAACGTCCTGACTTTC.

CDR3 nucleotides: TGTGCCAGCAGCTTGTCCGGGACGGCTGGAAACACCATATATTTT. Residues: CASSLSGTAGNTIYF. This sequence joins TRBV7-6 and TRBJ1-3; D possibly corresponds to TRBD1 (5 bases). CDR1 is SGHVS and CDR2 is FNYEAQ in the germline V gene. Trimming removed 3 bases at V and 2 bases at J, with 11 bases between. The CDR3 sequence is 15 residues long. Full variable domain (remainder filled in from reference TRBV7-6 and TRBJ1-3): GAGVSQSPRYKVTKRGQDVALRCDPISGHVSLYWYRQALGQGPEFLTYFNYEAQQDKSGLPNDRFSAERPEGSISTLTIQRTEQRDSAMYRCASSLSGTAGNTIYFGEGSWLTVV.

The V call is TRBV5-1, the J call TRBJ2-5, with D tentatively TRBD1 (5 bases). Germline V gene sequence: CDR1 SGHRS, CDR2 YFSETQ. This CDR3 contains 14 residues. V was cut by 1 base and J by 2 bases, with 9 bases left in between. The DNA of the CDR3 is TGCGCCAGCAGCTTGTTAGGGGATCAAGAGACCCAGTACTTC. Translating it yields CASSLLGDQETQYF.

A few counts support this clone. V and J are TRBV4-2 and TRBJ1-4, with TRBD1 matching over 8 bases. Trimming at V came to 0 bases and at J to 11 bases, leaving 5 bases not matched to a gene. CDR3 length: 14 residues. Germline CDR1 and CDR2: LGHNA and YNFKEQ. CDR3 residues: CASSQDMDRVKLFF. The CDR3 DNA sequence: TGTGCCAGCAGCCAAGATATGGACAGGGTGAAACTGTTTTTT.

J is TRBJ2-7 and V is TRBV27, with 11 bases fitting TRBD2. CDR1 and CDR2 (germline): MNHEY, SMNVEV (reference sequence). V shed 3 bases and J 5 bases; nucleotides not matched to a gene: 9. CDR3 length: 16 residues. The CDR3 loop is CASSFISGGARHEQYF. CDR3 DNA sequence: TGTGCCAGCAGTTTTATTAGCGGGGGGGCGAGGCACGAGCAGTACTTC.

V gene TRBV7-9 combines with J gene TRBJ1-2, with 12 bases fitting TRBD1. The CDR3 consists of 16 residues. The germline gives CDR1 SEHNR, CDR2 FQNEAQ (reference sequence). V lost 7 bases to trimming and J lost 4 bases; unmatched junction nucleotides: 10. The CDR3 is CASTSGTGGRGYGYTF. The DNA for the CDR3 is TGTGCCAGCACTTCTGGGACAGGGGGCCGCGGCTATGGCTACACCTTC.

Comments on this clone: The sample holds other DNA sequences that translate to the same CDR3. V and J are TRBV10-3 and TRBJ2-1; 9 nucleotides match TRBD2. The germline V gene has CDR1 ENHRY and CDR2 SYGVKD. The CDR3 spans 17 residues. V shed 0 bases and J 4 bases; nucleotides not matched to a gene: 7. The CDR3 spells CAISESQASGDYNEQFF. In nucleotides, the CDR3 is TGTGCCATCAGTGAGTCGCAGGCTAGCGGGGATTACAATGAGCAGTTCTTC.

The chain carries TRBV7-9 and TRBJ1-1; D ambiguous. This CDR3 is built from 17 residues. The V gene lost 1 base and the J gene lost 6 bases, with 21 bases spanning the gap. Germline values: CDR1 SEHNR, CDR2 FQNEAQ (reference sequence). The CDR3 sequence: CASSLGRGWQVVAEAFF. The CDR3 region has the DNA TGTGCCAGCAGCTTAGGACGTGGTTGGCAGGTTGTGGCTGAAGCTTTCTTT.

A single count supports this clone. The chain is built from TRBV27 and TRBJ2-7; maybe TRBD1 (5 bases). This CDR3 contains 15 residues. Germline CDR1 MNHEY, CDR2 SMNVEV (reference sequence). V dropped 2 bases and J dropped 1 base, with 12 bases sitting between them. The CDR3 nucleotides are TGTGCCAGCAGTTTAATAGGCCAGGGTTCCTACGAGCAGTACTTC. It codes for CASSLIGQGSYEQYF.